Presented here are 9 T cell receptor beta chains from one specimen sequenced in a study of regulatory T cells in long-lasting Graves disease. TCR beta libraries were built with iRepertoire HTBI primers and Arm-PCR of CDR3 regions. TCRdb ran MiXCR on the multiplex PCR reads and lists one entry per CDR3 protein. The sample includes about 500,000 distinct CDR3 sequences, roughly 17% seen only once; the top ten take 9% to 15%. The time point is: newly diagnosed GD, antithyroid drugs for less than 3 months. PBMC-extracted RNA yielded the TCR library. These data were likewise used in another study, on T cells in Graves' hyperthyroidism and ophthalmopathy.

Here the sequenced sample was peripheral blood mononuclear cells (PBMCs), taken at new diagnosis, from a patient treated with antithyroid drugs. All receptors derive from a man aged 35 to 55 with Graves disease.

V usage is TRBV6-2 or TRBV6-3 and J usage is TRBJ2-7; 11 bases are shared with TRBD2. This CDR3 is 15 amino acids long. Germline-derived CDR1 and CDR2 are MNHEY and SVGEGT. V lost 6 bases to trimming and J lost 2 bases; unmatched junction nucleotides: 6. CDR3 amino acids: CASSSRLAGPYEQYF. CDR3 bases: TGTGCCAGCAGCTCAAGACTAGCGGGACCCTACGAGCAGTACTTC.

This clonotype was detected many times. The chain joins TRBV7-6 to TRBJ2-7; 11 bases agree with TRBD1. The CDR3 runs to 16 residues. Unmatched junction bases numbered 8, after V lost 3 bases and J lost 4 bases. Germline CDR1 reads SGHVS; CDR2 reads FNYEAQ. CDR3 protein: CASSFGQGAGGYEQYF. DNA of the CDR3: TGTGCCAGCAGCTTCGGACAGGGGGCGGGGGGGTACGAGCAGTACTTC.

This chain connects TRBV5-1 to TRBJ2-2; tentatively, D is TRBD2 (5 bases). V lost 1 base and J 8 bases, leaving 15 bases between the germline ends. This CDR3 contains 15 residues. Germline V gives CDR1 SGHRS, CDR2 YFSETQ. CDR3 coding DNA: TGCGCCAGCAGCTTGACGGAGCGACGGGGAGGGGAGCTGTTTTTT. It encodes CASSLTERRGGELFF.

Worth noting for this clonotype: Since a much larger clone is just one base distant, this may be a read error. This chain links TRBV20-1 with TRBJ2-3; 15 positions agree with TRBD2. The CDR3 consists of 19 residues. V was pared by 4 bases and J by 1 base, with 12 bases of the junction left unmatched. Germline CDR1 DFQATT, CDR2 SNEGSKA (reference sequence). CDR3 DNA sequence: TGCAGTGCTACAGTCCCCCCTTGGACTAGCGGGAGGGGCACAGATACGCAGTATTTT. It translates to CSATVPPWTSGRGTDTQYF.

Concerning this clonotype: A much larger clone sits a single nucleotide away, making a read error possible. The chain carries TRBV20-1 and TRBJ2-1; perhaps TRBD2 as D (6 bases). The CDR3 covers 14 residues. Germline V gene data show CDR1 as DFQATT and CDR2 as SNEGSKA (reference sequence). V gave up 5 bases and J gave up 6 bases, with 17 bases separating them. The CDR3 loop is CSAEIARGSNEQFF. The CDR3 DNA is TGCAGTGCTGAAATAGCGCGGGGCAGCAATGAGCAGTTCTTC.

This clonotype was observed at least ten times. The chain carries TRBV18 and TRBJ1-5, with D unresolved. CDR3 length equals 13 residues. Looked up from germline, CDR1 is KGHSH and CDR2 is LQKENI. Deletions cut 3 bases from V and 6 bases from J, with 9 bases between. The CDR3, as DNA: TGTGCCAGCTCACCGGAGAGGGTTCAGCCCCAGCATTTT. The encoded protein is CASSPERVQPQHF.

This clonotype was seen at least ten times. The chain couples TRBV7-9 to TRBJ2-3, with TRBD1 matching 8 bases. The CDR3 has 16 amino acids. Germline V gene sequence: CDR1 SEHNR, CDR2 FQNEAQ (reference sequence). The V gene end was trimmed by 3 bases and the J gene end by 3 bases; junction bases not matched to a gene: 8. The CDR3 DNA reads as TGTGCCAGCAGCTTTCAGGGCCAGGGGGCGACAGATACGCAGTATTTT. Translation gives CASSFQGQGATDTQYF.

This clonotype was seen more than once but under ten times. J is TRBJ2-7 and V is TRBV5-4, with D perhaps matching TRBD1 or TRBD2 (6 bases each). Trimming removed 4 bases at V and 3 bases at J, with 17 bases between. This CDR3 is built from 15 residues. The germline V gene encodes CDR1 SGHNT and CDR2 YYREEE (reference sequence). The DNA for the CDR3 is TGTGCCAGCAGCCTGGAGGGGGTCAATCTCTACGAGCAGTACTTC. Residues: CASSLEGVNLYEQYF. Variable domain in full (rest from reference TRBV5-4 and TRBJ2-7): ETGVTQSPTHLIKTRGQQVTLRCSSQSGHNTVSWYQQALGQGPQFIFQYYREEENGRGNFPPRFSGLQFPNYSSELNVNALELDDSALYLCASSLEGVNLYEQYFGPGTRLTVT.

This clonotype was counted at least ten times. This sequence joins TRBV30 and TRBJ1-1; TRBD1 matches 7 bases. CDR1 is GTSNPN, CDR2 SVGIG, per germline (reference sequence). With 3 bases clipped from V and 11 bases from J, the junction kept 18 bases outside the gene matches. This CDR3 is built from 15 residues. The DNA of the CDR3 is TGTGCCTGGAGACCTTACGACAGGGATGTTAGGGAGGCTTTCTTT. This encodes CAWRPYDRDVREAFF.